The 13 T cell receptor beta chains below come from one sample, sequenced in a study of shared clonotypes between healthy human individuals. Generated by immunoSEQ multiplex PCR, the TCRdb table keeps only in-frame clones and is missing some. The sample contains about 320,000 clones, 80% to 90% of which appear only once. Sequencing input: memory CD8+ T cells sorted from blood. Subset given: CD45RO+ cells pooled with CCR7-negative TemRA cells. These receptors were obtained from a man between 18 and 35 years old in good health.

Note on this clone: The sample carries other DNA sequences with the same CDR3. The chain couples TRBV6-1 to TRBJ2-7; TRBD1 matches 10 bases. Germline V CDR1 and CDR2: MNHNS, SASEGT. V lost 3 bases and J lost 2; bases outside the gene matches: 1. This CDR3 spans 14 amino acids. CDR3 sequence: CASSEGQGTYEQYF. CDR3 bases: TGTGCCAGCAGTGAGGGACAGGGGACCTACGAGCAGTACTTC.

J is TRBJ2-3 and V is TRBV10-1; D is possibly TRBD1 or TRBD2 (6 bases each). V was pared by 2 bases and J by 0 bases, with 9 bases between. The CDR3 sequence is 15 residues long. Germline V lookup: CDR1 WNHNN, CDR2 SYGVQD (reference sequence). The CDR3 sequence is CASSERGASTDTQYF. In DNA form, the CDR3 reads TGCGCCAGCAGTGAGAGGGGGGCTAGCACAGATACGCAGTATTTT.

This clone was counted a few times. V and J are TRBV6-5 and TRBJ2-2, with 12 positions matching TRBD2. The length of the CDR3 is 16 residues. Per germline, CDR1 MNHEY and CDR2 SVGAGI. With 4 bases clipped from V and 4 bases from J, the junction kept 4 bases outside the gene matches. The CDR3 nucleotides are TGTGCCAGCAGTTCGCAGGGACTAGCGGGCACCGGGGAGCTGTTTTTT. Protein: CASSSQGLAGTGELFF.

The rearrangement uses TRBV13 and TRBJ1-2; D possibly corresponds to TRBD1 (5 bases). The CDR3 has 12 residues. CDR1 is PRHDT, CDR2 FYEKMQ, per germline (reference sequence). Trimming pared 4 bases from V and 7 bases from J, leaving 10 bases between. The CDR3 bases are TGTGCCAGCAGCTCCCAGGGAAGTGGCTACACCTTC. The encoded protein is CASSSQGSGYTF.

The chain couples TRBV19 to TRBJ1-6; D uncertain. The V and J ends lost 1 base and 11 bases respectively, with 12 bases between them. This CDR3 comprises 14 residues. Germline assignment: CDR1 LNHDA and CDR2 SQIVND (reference sequence). CDR3 DNA sequence: TGTGCCAGTAGTATAGGGGAGGTTTCCGCACCCCTCCACTTT. This translates into CASSIGEVSAPLHF.

This clone was observed a handful of times. This chain links TRBV30 with TRBJ1-1; D unresolved. The CDR3 runs 12 residues. V lost 5 bases, J lost 3 bases, and 10 bases lay in between. CDR1 GTSNPN and CDR2 SVGIG come from the germline V gene (reference sequence). The CDR3 reads CAWGPEDTEAFF. The CDR3 DNA is TGTGCCTGGGGACCGGAGGACACTGAAGCTTTCTTT.

This chain connects TRBV5-6 to TRBJ2-7; TRBD1 aligns across 9 bases. Germline loops: CDR1 SGHDT, CDR2 YYEEEE. After removal of 2 bases from V and 3 bases from J, the junction contained 6 bases not matched to a gene. This CDR3 comprises 15 residues. CDR3 sequence (DNA): TGTGCCAGCAGCTTTGGACCGGGACAGGGCTACGAGCAGTACTTC. It yields the protein CASSFGPGQGYEQYF.

The chain recombines TRBV6-5 with TRBJ1-2; perhaps TRBD1 as D (6 bases). CDR3 length: 15 amino acids. V lost 6 bases and J 4 bases, leaving 18 bases between the germline ends. The germline V gene encodes CDR1 MNHEY and CDR2 SVGAGI. The chain's CDR3 is CASRPGGGQVYGYTF. The DNA for the CDR3 is TGTGCCAGCAGGCCTGGTGGGGGGCAGGTCTATGGCTACACCTTC.

The chain couples TRBV7-9 to TRBJ2-7; 8 nucleotides align to TRBD1. This CDR3 comprises 18 residues. The ends lost 2 bases at V and 0 bases at J; junction bases unmatched: 12. The V gene's germline CDR1 is SEHNR and CDR2 FQNEAQ (reference sequence). CDR3 in DNA: TGTGCCAGCAGCTTAATCGGCAGGGGGCCTTCTTCCTCCTACGAGCAGTACTTC. It yields the protein CASSLIGRGPSSSYEQYF.

The CDR3 DNA reads as TGCGCCAGCAGCCCGACAGAATTTACGAACACCGGGGAGCTGTTTTTT. Translation: CASSPTEFTNTGELFF. This chain connects TRBV4-1 to TRBJ2-2; possibly TRBD1 for D (5 bases). In germline, CDR1 is MGHRA, CDR2 YSYEKL. V lost 4 bases to trimming and J lost 0 bases, with 12 bases between them. CDR3 size: 16 residues.

CDR3 protein: CASSPGTRGLLNEQYF. For the CDR3, the DNA is TGTGCCAGCAGCCCGGGGACTAGGGGTCTTCTGAACGAGCAGTACTTC. The genes are TRBV9 and TRBJ2-7; 8 bases are a match to TRBD2. Trimming at V came to 4 bases and at J to 5 bases, leaving 14 bases not matched to a gene. The CDR3 has 16 amino acids. Per germline, CDR1 SGDLS and CDR2 YYNGEE.

The gene calls are TRBV7-8 and TRBJ2-7; possibly TRBD1 for D (5 bases). V was shortened by 1 base and J by 3 bases, with 13 bases between the two germline ends. This CDR3 is built from 15 residues. Germline loops: CDR1 SGHVS, CDR2 FQNEAQ. The CDR3 reads CASSLEPGRHYEQYF. For the CDR3, the DNA is TGTGCCAGCAGCTTAGAACCAGGGCGACACTACGAGCAGTACTTC.

The chain combines TRBV6-1 with TRBJ1-6; D is uncertain. This CDR3 contains 18 residues. Per germline, CDR1 MNHNS and CDR2 SASEGT. V lost 0 bases, J lost 3 bases, and 15 bases lay in between. The CDR3 here is CASSEALQTIHYNSPLHF. DNA for the CDR3: TGTGCCAGCAGTGAAGCTCTCCAGACCATCCACTATAATTCACCCCTCCACTTT.